The T cell receptor (beta chain) described here comes from a study of CXCR3-negative and CXCR3-positive naive CD8 T cells. Study results and caveats: Similarly elevated diversity marked both naive subsets, with memory CD8+ cells showing far lower diversity. TRBV-TRBJ usage was similar across naive CXCR3 subsets but distinct in memory cells. Compared with CXCR3-negative naive cells, CXCR3-positive naive cells showed more hydrophobic TRB CDR3s.

The method, 5' RACE with UMI labels, was used to prepare the TRB cDNA libraries. After re-calling the 5' RACE reads, TCRdb lists one entry per CDR3 protein, DNA absent. Its listing shows under 110,000 distinct CDR3 sequences. As concerns this clonotype: Its antigen is unknown.

Per the germline V gene, CDR1 is SQVTM and CDR2 is ANQGSEA. CDR3 size: 13 residues. At 300,000 cells each, triplicate sorts were carried out for each CD8+ T cell subset. By phenotype, naive CD8+ T cells were CD45RO-CCR7+CD27+CD95-. This receptor was taken from a human donor in good health. Some clones in this sample may be carry-over from other donors' samples. Sequenced: naive CXCR3+ CD8+ T cells from blood. Stated subset: CD45RO-CCR7+CD27+CD95- naive CD8+ T cells expressing CXCR3 (TNR3+). The chain combines TRBV29-1 with TRBJ2-1; the D call from TCRdb, TRBD1, cannot be confirmed without DNA. CDR3 loop: CSVEVGVWNEQFF.